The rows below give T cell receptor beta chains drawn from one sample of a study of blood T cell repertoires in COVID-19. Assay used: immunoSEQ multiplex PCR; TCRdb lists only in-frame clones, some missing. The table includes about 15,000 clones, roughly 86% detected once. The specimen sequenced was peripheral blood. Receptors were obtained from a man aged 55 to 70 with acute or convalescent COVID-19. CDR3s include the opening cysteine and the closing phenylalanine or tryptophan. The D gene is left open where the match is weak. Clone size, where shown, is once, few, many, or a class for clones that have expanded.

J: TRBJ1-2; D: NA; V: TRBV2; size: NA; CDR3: CASSVQGGYGYTF; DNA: TGTGCCAGCAGTGTCCAGGGAGGCTATGGCTACACCTTC
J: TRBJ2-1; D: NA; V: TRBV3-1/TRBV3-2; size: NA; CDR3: CASSQVGEGVAEQFF; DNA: TGTGCCAGCAGCCAAGTCGGAGAGGGGGTCGCTGAGCAGTTCTTC
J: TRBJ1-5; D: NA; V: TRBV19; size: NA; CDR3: CASSMGTQRVNQPQHF; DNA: TGTGCCAGTAGTATGGGTACCCAGCGGGTCAATCAGCCCCAGCATTTT
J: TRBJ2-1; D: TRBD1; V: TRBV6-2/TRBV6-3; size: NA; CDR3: CASSWDSSYNEQFF; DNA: TGTGCCAGCAGTTGGGACAGCTCCTACAATGAGCAGTTCTTC
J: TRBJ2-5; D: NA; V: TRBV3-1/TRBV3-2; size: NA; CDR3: CASSQGRLGPWETQYF; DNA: TGTGCCAGCAGCCAAGGAAGACTAGGCCCTTGGGAGACCCAGTACTTC
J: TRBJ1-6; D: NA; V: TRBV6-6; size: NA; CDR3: CASRSIMGRSPLHF; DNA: TGTGCCAGCAGATCCATCATGGGCCGTTCACCCCTCCACTTT
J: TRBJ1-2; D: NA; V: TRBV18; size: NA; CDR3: CASSPRTESGGYTF; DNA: TGTGCCAGCTCACCACGGACAGAGTCAGGTGGCTACACCTTC
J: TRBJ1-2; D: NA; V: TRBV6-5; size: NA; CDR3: CASSLQGGDGYTF; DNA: TGTGCCAGCAGTTTACAGGGAGGGGATGGCTACACCTTC
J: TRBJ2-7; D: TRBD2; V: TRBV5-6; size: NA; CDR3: CASSLLASGSYEQYF; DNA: TGTGCCAGCAGCTTGCTTGCTAGCGGGAGCTACGAGCAGTACTTC
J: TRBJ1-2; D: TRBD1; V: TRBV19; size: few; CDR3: CASKSMDRIAYGYTF; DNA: TGTGCCAGCAAATCGATGGACAGGATCGCCTATGGCTACACCTTC
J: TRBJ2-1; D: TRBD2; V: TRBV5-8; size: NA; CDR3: CASSSAWVAGGDFYNEQFF; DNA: TGTGCCAGCAGCTCTGCCTGGGTAGCGGGAGGGGATTTTTACAATGAGCAGTTCTTC
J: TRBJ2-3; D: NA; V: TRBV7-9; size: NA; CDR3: CASSSTGIRTDTQYF; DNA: TGTGCCAGCAGCTCTACAGGGATTCGCACAGATACGCAGTATTTT
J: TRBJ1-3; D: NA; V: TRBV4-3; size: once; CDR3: CASSLEPGVSSGNTIYF; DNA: TGCGCCAGCAGCCTTGAGCCAGGGGTGAGCTCTGGAAACACCATATATTTT
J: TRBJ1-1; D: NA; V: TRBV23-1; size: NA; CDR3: CASSQGDSNRVMPEAFF; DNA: TGCGCCAGCAGTCAGGGTGACAGCAACAGGGTCATGCCTGAAGCTTTCTTT
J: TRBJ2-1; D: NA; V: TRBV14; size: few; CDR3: CASSQDLMAIEQFF; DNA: TGTGCCAGCAGCCAAGATCTTATGGCCATTGAGCAGTTCTTC
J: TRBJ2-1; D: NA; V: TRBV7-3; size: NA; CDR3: CASSLRLGGSRGYNEQFF; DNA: TGTGCCAGCAGCTTACGACTAGGCGGGAGCAGGGGCTACAATGAGCAGTTCTTC
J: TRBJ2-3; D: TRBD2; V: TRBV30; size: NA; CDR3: CAWTEPIIAGGTDTQYF; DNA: TGTGCCTGGACAGAGCCCATTATAGCGGGAGGCACAGATACGCAGTATTTT
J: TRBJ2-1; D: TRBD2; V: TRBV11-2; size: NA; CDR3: CASSPLGGINEQFF; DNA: TGTGCCAGCAGCCCACTGGGGGGGATCAATGAGCAGTTCTTC
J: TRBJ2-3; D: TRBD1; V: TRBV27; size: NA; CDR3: CASSLGQGDLDTQYF; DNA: TGTGCCAGCAGCTTGGGACAGGGGGATTTGGATACGCAGTATTTT
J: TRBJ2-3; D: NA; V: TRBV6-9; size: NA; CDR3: CASSFAPESGTGFFTDTQYF; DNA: TGTGCCAGCAGTTTCGCCCCGGAATCCGGGACTGGGTTCTTCACAGATACGCAGTATTTT
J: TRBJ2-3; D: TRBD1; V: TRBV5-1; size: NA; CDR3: CASSSMTGATDTQYF; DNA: TGCGCCAGCAGCTCAATGACAGGGGCAACAGATACGCAGTATTTT
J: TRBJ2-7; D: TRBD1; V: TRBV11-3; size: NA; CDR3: CASSPGTGDVFFGEQYF; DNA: TGTGCCAGCAGCCCCGGTACAGGGGACGTGTTCTTTGGCGAGCAGTACTTC
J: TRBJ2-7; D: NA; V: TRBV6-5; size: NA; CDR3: CASSLQGPNPLEQYF; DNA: TGTGCCAGCAGCCTACAGGGCCCAAATCCTCTCGAGCAGTACTTC
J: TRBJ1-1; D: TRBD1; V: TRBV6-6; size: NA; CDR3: CASTRKTGGAEAFF; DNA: TGTGCCAGCACTCGAAAGACAGGGGGTGCTGAAGCTTTCTTT
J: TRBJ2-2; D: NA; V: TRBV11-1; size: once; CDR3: CASSIPTTGNQGELFF; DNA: TGTGCCAGCAGCATACCCACCACAGGGAACCAAGGGGAGCTGTTTTTT
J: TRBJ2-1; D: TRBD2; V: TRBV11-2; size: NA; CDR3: CASSFLAGEAEQFF; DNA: TGTGCCAGCAGTTTTCTAGCGGGAGAGGCTGAGCAGTTCTTC
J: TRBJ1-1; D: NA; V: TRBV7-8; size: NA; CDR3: CASSPGSTTEAFF; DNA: TGTGCCAGCAGCCCCGGGAGTACCACTGAAGCTTTCTTT
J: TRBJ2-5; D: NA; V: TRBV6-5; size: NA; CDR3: CASRSTGSRGETQYF; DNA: TGTGCCAGCAGATCCACAGGGAGTAGGGGAGAGACCCAGTACTTC
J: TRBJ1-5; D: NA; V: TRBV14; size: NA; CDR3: CASSLQGGDQPQHF; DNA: TGTGCCAGCAGCCTGCAGGGCGGGGATCAGCCCCAGCATTTT
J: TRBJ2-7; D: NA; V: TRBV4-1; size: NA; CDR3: CASSQVSGNGNYEEYF; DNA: TGCGCCAGCAGCCAAGTTTCAGGGAATGGTAATTACGAGGAGTACTTC
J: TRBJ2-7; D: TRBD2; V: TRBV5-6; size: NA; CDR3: CASGLAGSSYEQYF; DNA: TGTGCCAGCGGACTAGCGGGGAGCTCCTACGAGCAGTACTTC
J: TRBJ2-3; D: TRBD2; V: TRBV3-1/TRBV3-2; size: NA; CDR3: CASSQNGGGSLDTDTQYF; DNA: TGTGCCAGCAGCCAAAACGGCGGGGGGTCACTCGACACAGATACGCAGTATTTT
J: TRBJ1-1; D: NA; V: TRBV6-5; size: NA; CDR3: CASSSGEHTEAFF; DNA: TGTGCCAGCAGTTCGGGGGAACACACTGAAGCTTTCTTT
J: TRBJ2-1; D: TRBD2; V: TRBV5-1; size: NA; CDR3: CASSFPSGGPEDEQFF; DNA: TGCGCCAGCAGCTTCCCTAGCGGGGGCCCTGAGGATGAGCAGTTCTTC
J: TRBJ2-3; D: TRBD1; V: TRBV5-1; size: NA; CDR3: CASSSGTAGDTDTQYF; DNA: TGCGCCAGCAGCTCCGGGACAGCCGGGGACACAGATACGCAGTATTTT
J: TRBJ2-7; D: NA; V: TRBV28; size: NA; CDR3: CASSFSGTPYEQYF; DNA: TGTGCCAGCAGTTTCTCGGGTACTCCCTACGAGCAGTACTTC
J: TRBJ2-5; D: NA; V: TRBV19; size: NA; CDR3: CASSIDPVQTQYF; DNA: TGTGCCAGTAGTATAGATCCAGTACAAACCCAGTACTTC
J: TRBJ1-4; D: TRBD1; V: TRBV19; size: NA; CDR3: CASKPGQDNEKLFF; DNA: TGTGCCAGTAAACCGGGACAGGATAATGAAAAACTGTTTTTT
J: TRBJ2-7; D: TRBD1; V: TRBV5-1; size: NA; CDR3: CASSGTGDYEQYF; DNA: TGCGCCAGCAGCGGGACAGGGGATTACGAGCAGTACTTC
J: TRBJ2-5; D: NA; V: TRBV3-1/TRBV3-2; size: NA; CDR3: CASSHPDQETQYF; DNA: TGTGCCAGCAGCCACCCAGACCAAGAGACCCAGTACTTC
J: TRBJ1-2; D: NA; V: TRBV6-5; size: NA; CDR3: CASLSIRRGNGYTF; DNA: TGTGCCAGCCTAAGTATCCGGCGGGGCAATGGCTACACCTTC
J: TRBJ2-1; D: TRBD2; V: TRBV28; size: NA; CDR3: CASSFPGLDYNEQFF; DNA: TGTGCCAGCAGTTTCCCTGGACTAGACTACAATGAGCAGTTCTTC
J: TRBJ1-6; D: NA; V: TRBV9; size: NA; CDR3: CASSVRWEGSPLHF; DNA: TGTGCCAGCAGCGTAAGGTGGGAGGGTTCACCCCTCCACTTT
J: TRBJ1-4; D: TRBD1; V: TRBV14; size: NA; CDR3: CASSQDILIRDRALEDEKLFF; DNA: TGTGCCAGCAGCCAAGACATCCTCATCCGGGACAGGGCCTTGGAGGATGAAAAACTGTTTTTT
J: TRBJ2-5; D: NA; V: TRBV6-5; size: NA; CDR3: CASSYSTGGKETQYF; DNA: TGTGCCAGCAGTTACTCGACAGGAGGAAAAGAGACCCAGTACTTC
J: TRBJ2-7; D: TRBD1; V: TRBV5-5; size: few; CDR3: CASSRRDSSYEQYF; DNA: TGTGCCAGCAGCCGTCGGGACAGCTCCTACGAGCAGTACTTC
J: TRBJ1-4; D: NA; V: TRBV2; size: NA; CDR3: CASFIEVATNEKLFF; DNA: TGTGCCAGCTTTATAGAAGTTGCAACTAATGAAAAACTGTTTTTT
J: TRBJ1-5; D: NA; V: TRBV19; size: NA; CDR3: CASSSSGGAGQPQHF; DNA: TGTGCCAGTAGTAGTAGTGGGGGGGCCGGACAGCCCCAGCATTTT
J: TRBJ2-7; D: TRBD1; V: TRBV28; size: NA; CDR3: CASSTIGQGRPDEQYF; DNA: TGTGCCAGCAGCACCATAGGACAGGGGCGTCCTGACGAGCAGTACTTC
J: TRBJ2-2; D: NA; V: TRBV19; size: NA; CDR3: CASTRRTGGTGELFF; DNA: TGTGCCAGCACCAGACGGACAGGAGGGACCGGGGAGCTGTTTTTT
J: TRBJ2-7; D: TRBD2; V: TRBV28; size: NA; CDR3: CASSLSWSGKREQYF; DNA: TGTGCCAGCAGTTTGAGTTGGAGCGGGAAGAGGGAGCAGTACTTC
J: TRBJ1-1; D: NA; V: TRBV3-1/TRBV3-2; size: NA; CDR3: CASSESTGYGTEAFF; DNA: TGTGCCAGCAGCGAATCTACAGGGTACGGCACTGAAGCTTTCTTT
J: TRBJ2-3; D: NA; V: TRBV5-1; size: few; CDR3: CASSLAPGSGTDTQYF; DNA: TGCGCCAGCAGCTTGGCCCCTGGTAGCGGCACAGATACGCAGTATTTT